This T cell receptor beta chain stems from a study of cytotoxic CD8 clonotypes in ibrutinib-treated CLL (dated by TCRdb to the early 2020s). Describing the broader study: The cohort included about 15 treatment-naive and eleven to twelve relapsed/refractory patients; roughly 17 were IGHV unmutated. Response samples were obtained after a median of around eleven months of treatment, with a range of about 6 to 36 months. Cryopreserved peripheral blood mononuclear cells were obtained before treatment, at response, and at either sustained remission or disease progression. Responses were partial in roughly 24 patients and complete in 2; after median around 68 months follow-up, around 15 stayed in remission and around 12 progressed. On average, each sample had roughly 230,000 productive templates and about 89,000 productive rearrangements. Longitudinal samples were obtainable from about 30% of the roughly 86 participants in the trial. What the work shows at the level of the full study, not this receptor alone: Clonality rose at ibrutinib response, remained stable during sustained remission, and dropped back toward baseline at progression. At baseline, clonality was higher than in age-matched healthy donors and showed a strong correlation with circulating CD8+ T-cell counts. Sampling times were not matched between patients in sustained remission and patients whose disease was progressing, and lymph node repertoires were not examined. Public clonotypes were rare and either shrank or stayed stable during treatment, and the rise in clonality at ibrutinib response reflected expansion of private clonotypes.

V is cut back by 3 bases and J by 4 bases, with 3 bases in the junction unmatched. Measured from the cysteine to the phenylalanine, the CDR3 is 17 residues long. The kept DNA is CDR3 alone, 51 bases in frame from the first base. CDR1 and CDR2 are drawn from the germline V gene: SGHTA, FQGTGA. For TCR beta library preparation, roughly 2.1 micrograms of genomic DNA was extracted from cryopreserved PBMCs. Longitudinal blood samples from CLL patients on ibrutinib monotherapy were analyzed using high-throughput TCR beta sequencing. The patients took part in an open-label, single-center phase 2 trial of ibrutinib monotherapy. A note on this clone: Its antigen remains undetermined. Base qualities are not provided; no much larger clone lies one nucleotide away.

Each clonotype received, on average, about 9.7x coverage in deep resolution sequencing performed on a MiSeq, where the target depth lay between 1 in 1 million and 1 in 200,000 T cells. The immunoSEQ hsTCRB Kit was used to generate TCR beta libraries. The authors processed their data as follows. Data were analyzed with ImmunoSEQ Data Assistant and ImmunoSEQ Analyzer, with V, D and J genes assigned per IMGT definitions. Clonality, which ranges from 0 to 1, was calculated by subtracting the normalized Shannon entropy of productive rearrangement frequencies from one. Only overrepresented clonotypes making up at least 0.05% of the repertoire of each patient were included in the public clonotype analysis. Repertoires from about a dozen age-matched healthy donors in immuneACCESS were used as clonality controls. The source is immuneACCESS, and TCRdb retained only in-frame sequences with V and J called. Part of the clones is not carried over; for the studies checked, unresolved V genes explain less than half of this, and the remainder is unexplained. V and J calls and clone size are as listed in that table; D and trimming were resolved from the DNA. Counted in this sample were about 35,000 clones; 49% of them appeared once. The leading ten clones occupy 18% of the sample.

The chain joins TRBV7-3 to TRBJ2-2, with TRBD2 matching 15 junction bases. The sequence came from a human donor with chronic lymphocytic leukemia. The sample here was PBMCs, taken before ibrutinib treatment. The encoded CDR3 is CASSLGLAGGPTGELFF. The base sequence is TGTGCCAGCAGCTTGGGACTAGCGGGGGGCCCCACCGGGGAGCTGTTTTTT.